Listed here is a single T cell receptor (beta chain). These data come from a study of PD-1 blockade in mismatch repair-deficient tumors. Sequenced by immunoSEQ multiplex PCR; TCRdb stores in-frame clones only, minus some. The table lists 100,000 to 150,000 clones, about 90% of them singletons, with roughly 12% in the top ten. CDR3 size: 14 residues. Trimming removed 6 bases at V and 0 bases at J, with 12 bases between. The germline gives CDR1 MDHEN, CDR2 SYDVKM. Sequences were derived from peripheral blood, sampled just under 74 weeks after starting pembrolizumab. The chain uses TRBV28 and TRBJ2-7; tentatively, D is TRBD1 or TRBD2 (5 bases each). This receptor was identified in an adult with mismatch repair-deficient cancer. The CDR3 sequence is CASSTPGTSYEQYF. For the CDR3, the DNA is TGTGCCAGCAGCACCCCCGGGACCTCCTACGAGCAGTACTTC. Full variable domain (outside the CDR3, taken from reference TRBV28 and TRBJ2-7): DVKVTQSSRYLVKRTGEKVFLECVQDMDHENMFWYRQDPGLGLRLIYFSYDVKMKEKGDIPEGYSVSREKKERFSLILESASTNQTSMYLCASSTPGTSYEQYFGPGTRLTVT.